These 15 T cell receptor beta chains came from one sample sequenced in a study of blood T cell repertoires in COVID-19. TCRdb's copy holds only in-frame clones and misses some; the assay was immunoSEQ multiplex PCR. Altogether some 240,000 clones are present, 82% being singletons, with the ten largest covering less than 6%. Sequenced material: peripheral blood. These receptors were obtained from a woman in her 70s with COVID-19, enrolled during active disease.

This clone was found a few times. The J gene is TRBJ2-1, the V gene TRBV19, with TRBD2 matching over 14 bases. The CDR3 length is 17 residues. V was pared by 5 bases and J by 9 bases, with 12 bases of the junction left unmatched. Germline CDR1 and CDR2: LNHDA and SQIVND (reference sequence). CDR3 protein: CASSRGRLAGGQGEQFF. CDR3 sequence (DNA): TGTGCCAGTAGTCGCGGACGACTAGCGGGAGGGCAAGGTGAGCAGTTCTTC.

The rearrangement links TRBV28 to TRBJ2-7; possibly TRBD1 for D (6 bases). Germline assignment: CDR1 MDHEN and CDR2 SYDVKM. The CDR3 length is 16 residues. Trimming removed 7 bases at V and 3 bases at J, with 22 bases between. The DNA for the CDR3 is TGTGCCAGCACCGACTTTATCGGGGACAATTACTACGAGCAGTACTTC. It yields the protein CASTDFIGDNYYEQYF.

V gene TRBV7-3 combines with J gene TRBJ2-2; the D gene is possibly TRBD1 (5 bases). V was pared by 1 base and J by 0 bases, with 9 bases between. The germline V gene encodes CDR1 SGHTA and CDR2 FQGTGA. The CDR3 has 16 amino acids. The CDR3 loop is CASSLRGGANTGELFF. CDR3 in DNA: TGTGCCAGCAGCTTAAGGGGCGGTGCGAACACCGGGGAGCTGTTTTTT.

The V and J genes are TRBV9 and TRBJ2-1; TRBD2 aligns across 15 bases. After removal of 3 bases from V and 7 bases from J, the junction contained 11 bases not matched to a gene. The CDR3 loop spans 18 amino acids. Germline lookup yields CDR1 SGDLS and CDR2 YYNGEE. The CDR3, as DNA: TGTGCCAGCAGCGGAACTCCTACCGGGACTAGCGGGAGGAATGAGCAGTTCTTC. It codes for CASSGTPTGTSGRNEQFF.

The chain joins TRBV4-2 to TRBJ1-3, with D tentatively TRBD1 (5 bases). The V and J ends lost 0 bases and 4 bases respectively, with 10 bases between them. Germline CDR1 and CDR2: LGHNA and YNFKEQ. The CDR3 is made up of 15 amino acids. This CDR3 is CASSQDIQGGNTIYF. DNA for the CDR3: TGTGCCAGCAGCCAAGATATCCAGGGAGGAAACACCATATATTTT.

The chain has TRBV4-2 and TRBJ1-2; D not resolved. Trimming stripped 1 base from V and 2 bases from J, with 8 bases between. This CDR3 comprises 14 residues. Per germline, CDR1 LGHNA and CDR2 YNFKEQ. The CDR3 DNA reads as TGTGCCAGCAGCCAAGGTAGCCAGAACTATGGCTACACCTTC. Protein: CASSQGSQNYGYTF.

Only a few counts were recorded for this clone. The junction departs from the called germline gene at one end, perhaps through a read error. The chain is built from TRBV9 and TRBJ2-7, with unresolved D. This CDR3 comprises 11 residues. Germline CDR1 is SGDLS and CDR2 is YYNGEE. CDR3 bases: TGTGCCAGCAGCGTAGGTGGGCCCTTATATTTC. It codes for CASSVGGPLYF.

The V and J genes are TRBV6-5 and TRBJ1-2, with a possible D match to TRBD1 (6 bases). V was trimmed by 6 bases and J by 3 bases, leaving 11 bases between them. The CDR3 runs 13 residues. CDR1 and CDR2 from the germline V gene are MNHEY and SVGAGI. CDR3 sequence reads: CASRAGTHYGYTF. CDR3 in DNA: TGTGCCAGCAGGGCCGGGACACACTATGGCTACACCTTC.

This clone came up a few times. The chain employs TRBV19 and TRBJ1-5; D is undetermined. Germline-derived CDR1 and CDR2 are LNHDA and SQIVND (reference sequence). CDR3 length: 13 residues. Between the trimmed V and J ends, which lost 2 bases and 4 bases, there was a span of 6 bases. The CDR3 reads CASSISGNQPQHF. The DNA for the CDR3 is TGTGCCAGTAGTATATCGGGGAATCAGCCCCAGCATTTT.

J is TRBJ1-2 and V is TRBV7-2, with a weak D call TRBD1 (6 bases). This CDR3 has 13 residues. Germline V CDR1 and CDR2: SGHTA, FQGNSA. Trimming pared 5 bases from V and 8 bases from J, leaving 15 bases between. In DNA, the CDR3 is TGTGCCAGCAGCCCTGGTCCAGGGGTCGGCTACACCTTC. Protein sequence: CASSPGPGVGYTF. The complete variable domain, with remaining parts taken from reference TRBV7-2 and TRBJ1-2, reads GAGVSQSPSNKVTEKGKDVELRCDPISGHTALYWYRQSLGQGLEFLIYFQGNSAPDKSGLPSDRFSAERTGGSVSTLTIQRTQQEDSAVYLCASSPGPGVGYTFGSGTRLTVV.

J is TRBJ1-2 and V is TRBV5-4; maybe TRBD1 (6 bases). Germline values: CDR1 SGHNT, CDR2 YYREEE (reference sequence). Trimming stripped 8 bases from V and 8 bases from J, with 25 bases between. The CDR3 runs to 15 residues. This chain's CDR3 is CASSFPPGAFGGYTF. CDR3 sequence (DNA): TGTGCCAGTTCCTTTCCCCCAGGGGCGTTTGGGGGCTACACCTTC.

This clone was recorded only once. The chain recombines TRBV9 with TRBJ2-1; 8 bases align to TRBD2. After removal of 4 bases from V and 7 bases from J, the junction contained 10 bases not matched to a gene. CDR1 is SGDLS, CDR2 YYNGEE, per germline. CDR3 length equals 15 residues. Here the CDR3 reads CASSPGGGRYNEQFF. Here the CDR3 DNA reads TGTGCCAGCAGCCCCGGCGGGGGGCGGTATAATGAGCAGTTCTTC.

The rearrangement links TRBV4-1 to TRBJ2-1; 10 nucleotides agree with TRBD2. With V trimmed by 0 bases and J by 13 bases, 6 bases remained unmatched. In germline, CDR1 is MGHRA, CDR2 YSYEKL. The CDR3 is made up of 14 amino acids. CDR3 DNA sequence: TGCGCCAGCAGCCAAGAGGCTAGCGGGAGCTTCCAGTTCTTC. Its protein is CASSQEASGSFQFF.

The J gene is TRBJ2-1, the V gene TRBV19; 8 bases align to TRBD1. V dropped 3 bases and J dropped 0; count of bases not matched to a gene: 4. The CDR3 sequence is 16 residues long. From germline, CDR1 is LNHDA and CDR2 SQIVND (reference sequence). In nucleotides, the CDR3 is TGTGCCAGTAGTATTTGGGGGACAGGCTCCTACAATGAGCAGTTCTTC. Translating gives CASSIWGTGSYNEQFF.

This rearrangement joins TRBV30 to TRBJ1-6, with D possibly being TRBD1 (6 bases). Germline values: CDR1 GTSNPN, CDR2 SVGIG (reference sequence). The CDR3 has 13 residues. The V end was cut by 3 bases, the J end by 5 bases, with 8 bases between. The CDR3 is CAWRSGDNSPLHF. DNA for the CDR3: TGTGCCTGGAGGTCAGGGGATAATTCACCCCTCCACTTT.